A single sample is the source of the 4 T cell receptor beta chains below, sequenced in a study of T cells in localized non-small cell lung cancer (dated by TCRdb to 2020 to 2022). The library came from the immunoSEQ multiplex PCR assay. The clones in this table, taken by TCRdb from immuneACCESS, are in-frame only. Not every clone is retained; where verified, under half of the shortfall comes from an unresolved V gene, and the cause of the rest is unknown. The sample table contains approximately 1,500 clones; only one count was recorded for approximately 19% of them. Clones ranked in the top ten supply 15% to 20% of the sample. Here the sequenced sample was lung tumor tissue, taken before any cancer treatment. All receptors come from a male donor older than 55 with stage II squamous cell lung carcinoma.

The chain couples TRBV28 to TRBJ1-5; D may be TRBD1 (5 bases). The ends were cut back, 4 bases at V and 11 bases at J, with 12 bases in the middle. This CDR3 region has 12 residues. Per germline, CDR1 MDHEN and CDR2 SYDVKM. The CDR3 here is CASSSPGLAQHF. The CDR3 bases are TGTGCCAGCAGTTCTCCGGGACTAGCCCAGCATTTT.

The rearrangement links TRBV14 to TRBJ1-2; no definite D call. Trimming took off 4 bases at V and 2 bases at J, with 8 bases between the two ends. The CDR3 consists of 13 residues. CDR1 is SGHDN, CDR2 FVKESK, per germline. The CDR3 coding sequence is TGTGCCAGCAGCCGGGAACTCAACTATGGCTACACCTTC. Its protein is CASSRELNYGYTF.

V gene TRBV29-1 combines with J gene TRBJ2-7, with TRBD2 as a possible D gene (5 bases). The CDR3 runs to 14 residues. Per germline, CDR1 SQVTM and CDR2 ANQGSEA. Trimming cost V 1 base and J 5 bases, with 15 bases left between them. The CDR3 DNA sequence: TGCAGCGTTGAAGTGGGGAGAGGTGTCCACGAGCAGTACTTC. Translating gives CSVEVGRGVHEQYF.

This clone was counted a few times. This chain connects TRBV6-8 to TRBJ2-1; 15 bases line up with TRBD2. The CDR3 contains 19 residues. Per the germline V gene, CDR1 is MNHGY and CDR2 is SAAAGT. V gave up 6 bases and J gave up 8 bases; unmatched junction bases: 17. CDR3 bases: TGTGCCAGCAGAAGCGGACTAGCGGGGGGGCCAACTAACCTCCATGAGCAGTTCTTC. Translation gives CASRSGLAGGPTNLHEQFF.